This T cell receptor (beta chain) is drawn from a study of T cell responses to AZD1222 COVID-19 vaccine. Study-level results: Only five to seven AZD1222 recipients tested seropositive at baseline. Donors skewed white British and female; clonal diversity was possibly underestimated. Samples come after the peak T cell response, not at day 14.

Clones were read by immunoSEQ multiplex PCR, and TCRdb kept only the in-frame ones, dropping some. The sample lists 85,000 to 90,000 clones, around 90% seen once, with 10% in the top ten. The germline V gene encodes CDR1 SEHNR and CDR2 FQNEAQ (reference sequence). The CDR3 consists of 15 residues. Deletions cut 3 bases from V and 4 bases from J, with 15 bases between. This clone has a single count. Its antigen remains unknown. This sample comprised peripheral blood, obtained on day 0 of MenACWY control vaccination. V gene TRBV7-9 combines with J gene TRBJ2-5; tentatively, D is TRBD1 or TRBD2 (6 bases each). The clonotype comes from an adult in good health. CDR3 in DNA: TGTGCCAGCAGCTTTGTTGGCAGGGGAGGAGAGACCCAGTACTTC. This sequence encodes CASSFVGRGGETQYF.